The 24 T cell receptor beta chains reported below all come from one sample, sequenced in a study of shared T cell receptors in the human thymus. The table came from immunoSEQ multiplex PCR; TCRdb's copy has only in-frame clones and leaves some out. Of hundreds of thousands of clones listed, 70% to 90% are singletons. The same data also contributed to another study, on human thymus T cells.

The sample was thymocytes. The receptors stem from a boy under three years old with a congenital heart defect.

The J gene is TRBJ1-2, the V gene TRBV6-5, with 8 positions matching TRBD1. V dropped 7 bases and J dropped 8; count of bases not matched to a gene: 15. Germline CDR1 is MNHEY and CDR2 is SVGAGI. This CDR3 has 15 amino acids. The CDR3 coding sequence is TGTGCCAGCAACCTAAGGGGCAGGGGGCTCGGGGGCTACACCTTC. As protein: CASNLRGRGLGGYTF.

The table lists this clone with a count of one. This chain uses TRBV7-6 with TRBJ2-1; tentative D call: TRBD1 (5 bases). The CDR3 has 15 residues. V lost 5 bases, J lost 6 bases, and 17 bases lay in between. CDR1 and CDR2 (germline): SGHVS, FNYEAQ. Here the CDR3 reads CASSHGQGGPNEQFF. In DNA form, the CDR3 reads TGTGCCAGCAGCCACGGACAAGGCGGTCCCAATGAGCAGTTCTTC.

J is TRBJ2-3 and V is TRBV30, with 10 bases matching TRBD2. There are 17 residues in the CDR3. Unmatched junction bases numbered 8, after V lost 2 bases and J lost 0 bases. Per germline, CDR1 GTSNPN and CDR2 SVGIG (reference sequence). CDR3 in DNA: TGTGCCTGGAGTCGAGCGGGAGGGTACCCTAGCACAGATACGCAGTATTTT. Its translation is CAWSRAGGYPSTDTQYF.

The chain uses TRBV21-1 and TRBJ1-2; the D call of TRBD1 is as the table states it, not checked on the DNA. TRBV21-1 is marked as a pseudogene. CDR3 length: 15 amino acids. The CDR3 reads CASSKGAQFNYGYTF. DNA of the CDR3: TGTGCCAGCAGCAAAGGGGCCCAGTTTAACTATGGCTACACCTTC.

V usage is TRBV5-4 and J usage is TRBJ2-3, with D tentatively TRBD1 (6 bases). The CDR3 sequence is 18 residues long. The V gene lost 1 base and the J gene lost 0 bases, with 18 bases spanning the gap. Germline V gene sequence: CDR1 SGHNT, CDR2 YYREEE (reference sequence). The DNA for the CDR3 is TGTGCCAGCAGCTTGCAACAGGGCGCACCCTCTAGCACAGATACGCAGTATTTT. It specifies CASSLQQGAPSSTDTQYF.

The genes are TRBV14 and TRBJ2-1; 8 nucleotides align to TRBD2. Germline V gene data show CDR1 as SGHDN and CDR2 as FVKESK. This CDR3 contains 19 residues. V was clipped by 0 bases and J by 2 bases; unmatched bases: 12. CDR3 in amino acids: CASSQDLPNFSGTYNEQFF. In nucleotides, the CDR3 is TGTGCCAGCAGCCAAGATTTACCCAATTTTAGCGGGACCTACAATGAGCAGTTCTTC.

V usage is TRBV4-2 and J usage is TRBJ2-1, with D possibly TRBD2 on 5 matching bases. Trimming pared 0 bases from V and 9 bases from J, leaving 9 bases between. Germline V gene sequence: CDR1 LGHNA, CDR2 YNFKEQ. The CDR3 length is 13 residues. Written as DNA, the CDR3 is TGTGCCAGCAGCCAAGAAGCGGCGGGTGAGCAGTTCTTC. Its protein is CASSQEAAGEQFF.

V gene TRBV29-1 combines with J gene TRBJ2-1; no clear D gene. Germline V CDR1 and CDR2: SQVTM, ANQGSEA. The CDR3 has 12 amino acids. Deletions cut 4 bases from V and 4 bases from J, with 8 bases between. This chain's CDR3 is CSVVLDYNEQFF. CDR3 nucleotide sequence: TGCAGCGTTGTTCTAGATTACAATGAGCAGTTCTTC.

The J gene is TRBJ2-7, the V gene TRBV7-9; maybe TRBD1 (5 bases). Trimming removed 4 bases from V and 4 bases from J, with 8 bases in between. Per the germline V gene, CDR1 is SEHNR and CDR2 is FQNEAQ (reference sequence). The CDR3 runs to 12 residues. For the CDR3, the DNA is TGTGCCAGCAGCTCCCAGGGTTACGAGCAGTACTTC. This gives the protein CASSSQGYEQYF.

The V call is TRBV14, the J call TRBJ2-5; weak D call: TRBD2 (5 bases). The CDR3 runs to 16 residues. The germline V gene encodes CDR1 SGHDN and CDR2 FVKESK. V lost 1 base to trimming and J lost 1 base, with 13 bases between them. CDR3 loop: CASSQGPTNPQETQYF. As DNA, the CDR3 is TGTGCCAGCAGCCAAGGACCGACTAACCCCCAAGAGACCCAGTACTTC.

The chain is built from TRBV15 and TRBJ2-5; D may be TRBD1 (7 bases). CDR1 and CDR2 from the germline V gene are LNHNV and YYDKDF (reference sequence). This CDR3 has 13 residues. V was shortened by 5 bases and J by 5 bases, with 12 bases between the two germline ends. In DNA, the CDR3 is TGTGCCACCAGCCCCCCAGGGGGGGAGACCCAGTACTTC. This gives the protein CATSPPGGETQYF.

The CDR3 is CASSPTRVEDTQYF. The CDR3 DNA reads as TGCGCCAGCAGCCCCACACGGGTAGAAGATACGCAGTATTTT. This chain connects TRBV4-3 to TRBJ2-3; D unresolved. Per the germline V gene, CDR1 is LGHNA and CDR2 is YSLEER. The CDR3 extends over 14 amino acids. Trimming cost V 4 bases and J 5 bases, with 13 bases left between them.

The rearrangement uses TRBV15 and TRBJ1-3; D is possibly TRBD1 (6 bases). V was clipped by 0 bases and J by 1 base, with 22 bases between them. The CDR3 has 20 amino acids. CDR1 is LNHNV, CDR2 YYDKDF, per germline (reference sequence). The CDR3 spells CATSRDDYWTGTKSGNTIYF. CDR3 nucleotides: TGTGCCACCAGCAGAGATGATTATTGGACCGGGACAAAATCTGGAAACACCATATATTTT.

The chain has TRBV14 and TRBJ2-1, with D hard to call. Germline CDR1 is SGHDN and CDR2 is FVKESK. V was shortened by 3 bases and J by 7 bases, with 10 bases between the two germline ends. This CDR3 has 13 amino acids. In nucleotides, the CDR3 is TGTGCCAGCAGCCATGCCCCGACAAATGAGCAGTTCTTC. It translates to CASSHAPTNEQFF.

The chain uses TRBV7-9 and TRBJ2-3, with D possibly being TRBD1 (7 bases). Germline V gene lookup returns CDR1 SEHNR and CDR2 FQNEAQ (reference sequence). The CDR3 totals 17 residues. The V and J ends lost 5 bases and 2 bases respectively, with 20 bases between them. CDR3: CASSPPGDREITDTQYF. The CDR3 region has the DNA TGTGCCAGCAGCCCTCCGGGAGACAGGGAAATCACAGATACGCAGTATTTT.

In DNA form, the CDR3 reads TGCGCCAGCAGTCAATCGACTGGACAGGGCTCCTACAATGAGCAGTTCTTC. Its protein product is CASSQSTGQGSYNEQFF. The genes are TRBV23-1 and TRBJ2-1; TRBD1 matches at 8 bases. TRBV23-1 is an ORF, and what it does is uncertain. The CDR3 contains 17 residues. V lost 0 bases and J lost 0; bases outside the gene matches: 4.

The rearrangement joins TRBV28 to TRBJ1-5, with unresolved D. Germline lookup yields CDR1 MDHEN and CDR2 SYDVKM. V shed 8 bases and J shed 5 bases, with 7 bases lying between them. This CDR3 is 11 amino acids long. The CDR3 DNA sequence: TGTGCCAGCGGCTCGTATCAGCCCCAGCATTTT. Translation: CASGSYQPQHF.

The J gene is TRBJ1-2, the V gene TRBV12-5; D perhaps matches TRBD1 (5 bases). The CDR3 sequence is 14 residues long. CDR1 is LGHNT and CDR2 is FRNRAP in the germline V gene. Between the trimmed V and J ends, which lost 5 bases and 0 bases, there was a span of 10 bases. The CDR3 DNA is TGTGCTAGTGGTCCAACAGGACCTAACTATGGCTACACCTTC. Translated, it gives CASGPTGPNYGYTF.

V gene TRBV7-2 combines with J gene TRBJ2-7; D unclear. CDR1 is SGHTA and CDR2 is FQGNSA in the germline V gene. The CDR3 totals 14 residues. Trimming stripped 3 bases from V and 3 bases from J, with 12 bases between. Written as DNA, the CDR3 is TGTGCCAGCAGCTTCGGGTACTTGGGCTACGAGCAGTACTTC. Translating gives CASSFGYLGYEQYF.

The V gene is TRBV19, the J gene TRBJ2-1; TRBD1 matches at 9 bases. CDR1 is LNHDA, CDR2 SQIVND, per germline (reference sequence). CDR3 length: 12 residues. V shed 11 bases and J 6 bases; nucleotides not matched to a gene: 5. The CDR3: CASGDRANEQFF. DNA for the CDR3: TGTGCCTCGGGGGACAGGGCCAATGAGCAGTTCTTC. The complete variable domain, with remaining parts taken from reference TRBV19 and TRBJ2-1, reads DGGITQSPKYLFRKEGQNVTLSCEQNLNHDAMYWYRQDPGQGLRLIYYSQIVNDFQKGDIAEGYSVSREKKESFPLTVTSAQKNPTAFYLCASGDRANEQFFGPGTRLTVL.

The chain employs TRBV7-6 and TRBJ2-1; no firm D call. The CDR3 extends over 14 amino acids. Between the trimmed V and J ends, which lost 2 bases and 7 bases, there was a span of 12 bases. The germline CDR1 and CDR2 sequences are SGHVS and FNYEAQ. The CDR3 protein is CASSLRAGLNEQFF. The CDR3 DNA sequence: TGTGCCAGCAGCTTACGCGCAGGTCTAAATGAGCAGTTCTTC.

V is TRBV7-9 and J is TRBJ1-2, with D possibly TRBD1 on 6 matching bases. From germline, CDR1 is SEHNR and CDR2 FQNEAQ (reference sequence). Trimming took off 5 bases at V and 11 bases at J, with 21 bases between the two ends. CDR3 length equals 14 residues. CDR3 region: CASSPPGTRNEYTF. In DNA, the CDR3 is TGTGCCAGCAGCCCCCCCGGGACACGGAATGAGTACACCTTC.

CDR3 nucleotide sequence: TGTGCCACCAGCAGAGTTTTGAGCGGGGAGCTGTTTTTT. It is translated as CATSRVLSGELFF. V gene TRBV15 combines with J gene TRBJ2-2; D remains unclear. The CDR3 extends over 13 amino acids. The germline V and J ends were trimmed by 1 base and 7 bases, with 7 bases remaining between them. Germline V gene sequence: CDR1 LNHNV, CDR2 YYDKDF (reference sequence). Variable domain in full (rest from reference TRBV15 and TRBJ2-2): DAMVIQNPRYQVTQFGKPVTLSCSQTLNHNVMYWYQQKSSQAPKLLFHYYDKDFNNEADTPDNFQSRRPNTSFCFLDIRSPGLGDTAMYLCATSRVLSGELFFGEGSRLTVL.

The chain employs TRBV27 and TRBJ2-7; 7 bases fit TRBD2. The V and J ends lost 3 bases and 6 bases, in that order; junction bases with no gene match: 11. This CDR3 is 15 amino acids long. Per germline, CDR1 MNHEY and CDR2 SMNVEV (reference sequence). The CDR3 DNA reads TGTGCCAGCAGTTTCAGAAAAGCGGGAAAGCGCGAGCAGTACTTC. It encodes CASSFRKAGKREQYF.